This TCR beta chain derives from a study of PD-L1 blockade in urothelial cancer (dated by TCRdb to 2015 to 2018). About the investigation overall: Every patient began therapy in 2014 and was given atezolizumab 1,200 mg intravenously every 3 weeks. Twenty-five of 29 patients were males with bladder-origin urothelial cancer, and 18 of 29 reported a prior smoking history. An ECOG performance status of 0 or 1 was recorded for the patients, and 0 to 3 prior chemotherapy regimens had been received by the patients. Blood samples were analyzed 3 weeks after the start of treatment (second dose) and 6 weeks after the start of treatment. Blood samples yielded a median of approximately 150,000 T cells and tens of thousands of unique TCRs, with median clonality roughly 0.082. An exploratory multi-omic analysis was conducted of the somatic, immune and clinical correlates of response to PD-L1 blockade with atezolizumab in urothelial cancer. Pretreatment tumor samples, along with matched peripheral blood serially collected before and after atezolizumab treatment, were subjected to TCR sequencing. Durable clinical benefit was defined as progression-free survival longer than 6 months, and TCR features were also tested against progression-free and overall survival. In the same patients, pretreatment tumors underwent whole exome sequencing and RNA sequencing in addition to TCR sequencing. Some ten patients reached durable clinical benefit, while 20 patients did not. Pretreatment blood TCR-seq was available for under 35 patients, at least one posttreatment blood collection was obtained for 24 patients, and tumor TCR-seq was available for 24 patients. Broader findings and caveats from the paper: At 3 weeks after the start of treatment, tumor-associated TCR clones in peripheral blood had expanded more in patients with durable benefit (n ≈ 22, p = 0.022). Because the sample size was small (n ≈ 27) and many of the analyses were exploratory, the results are meant to be hypothesis-generating. Improved progression-free and overall survival was found to be associated with pretreatment peripheral blood TCR clonality below the median.

The CDR3 holds 14 amino acids from the cysteine to the phenylalanine. The only DNA kept is the CDR3, 42 bases in frame from the first base. CDR1 and CDR2 are read off the germline V gene (reference sequence) as LNHDA and SQIVND. At the junction V is shortened by 3 bases and J by 7 bases; bases outside the gene matches: 8. The sample's time point label is to be understood as: peripheral blood 6 weeks after treatment start. A total of around 30 patients with locally advanced or metastatic urothelial carcinoma, treated at Memorial Sloan Kettering on a trial protocol, made up the cohort. Peripheral blood mononuclear cells were collected pretreatment and during treatment, with between 1 and 8 total time points obtained per patient. The Qiagen DNeasy Blood extraction kit was used to purify genomic DNA from total PBMCs and from tumor samples. PBMCs were collected pretreatment and during treatment, and were isolated and stored as previously described.

A word on this clone: Its cognate antigen has yet to be identified. Base qualities are missing; no much larger clone stands one base away.

Synthetic TCR analog templates were spiked into each PCR to estimate absolute template abundance from read counts. The immunoSEQ assay was used to amplify TCRbeta CDR3 regions from genomic DNA with bias-controlled V and J gene primers. Sequencing of rearranged TCRbeta segments was performed at approximately 20X coverage. The paper's processing steps were these. Clustering was used to correct sequencing errors, and CDR3s were annotated against IMGT so that V, D and J genes could be assigned. Downstream analyses used only productive TCRbeta rearrangements and left out out-of-frame or stop-codon sequences. To compute clonality, Shannon entropy was normalized by the log of the number of unique productive sequences and then subtracted from one. Clones differing between time points or between blood and tumor were identified by Fisher's exact test with Benjamini-Hochberg correction at adjusted p below 0.01. TCRdb limited this immuneACCESS table to in-frame rearrangements with V and J called. A share of clones is missing; checked studies link under half to unresolved V genes, and the rest is unexplained. V and J calls and clone size are given by that table; D and trimming were obtained from the DNA. This sample holds approximately 50,000 clones; about 88% were observed only once. 2% to 2.5% of the sample belongs to the ten largest clones.

This clonotype originated in a man in his sixties with urothelial cancer. The source material was PBMCs, sampled around atezolizumab (anti-PD-L1) treatment. Recombination linked TRBV19 to TRBJ1-2; 7 nucleotides in the junction match TRBD1. The CDR3 reads CASSISTGSAGYTF. The bases read TGTGCCAGTAGTATTTCGACAGGGTCAGCTGGCTACACCTTC.